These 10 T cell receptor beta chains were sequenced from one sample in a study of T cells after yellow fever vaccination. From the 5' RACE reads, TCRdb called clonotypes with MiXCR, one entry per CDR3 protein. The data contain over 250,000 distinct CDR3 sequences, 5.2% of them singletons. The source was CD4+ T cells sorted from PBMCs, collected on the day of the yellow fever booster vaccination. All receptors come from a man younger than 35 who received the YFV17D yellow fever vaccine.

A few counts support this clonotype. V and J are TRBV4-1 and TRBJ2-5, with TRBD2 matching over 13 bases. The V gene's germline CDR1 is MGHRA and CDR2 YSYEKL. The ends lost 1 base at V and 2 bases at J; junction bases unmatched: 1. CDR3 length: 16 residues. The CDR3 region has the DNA TGCGCCAGCAGCCAAGCACTAGCGGGGGGGCAAGAGACCCAGTACTTC. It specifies CASSQALAGGQETQYF.

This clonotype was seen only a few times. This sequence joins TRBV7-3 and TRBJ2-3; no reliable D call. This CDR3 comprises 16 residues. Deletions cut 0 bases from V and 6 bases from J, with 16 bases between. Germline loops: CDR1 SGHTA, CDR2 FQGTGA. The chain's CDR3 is CASSLTRTFLGDTQYF. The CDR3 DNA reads TGTGCCAGCAGCTTAACTCGGACGTTTTTAGGGGATACGCAGTATTTT.

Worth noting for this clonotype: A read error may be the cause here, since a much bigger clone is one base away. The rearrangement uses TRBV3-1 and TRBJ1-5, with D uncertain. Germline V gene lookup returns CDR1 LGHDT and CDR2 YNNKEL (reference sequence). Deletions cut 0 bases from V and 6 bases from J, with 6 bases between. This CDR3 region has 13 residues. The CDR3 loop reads CASSQDRAQPQHF. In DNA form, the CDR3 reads TGTGCCAGCAGCCAAGATCGGGCTCAGCCCCAGCATTTT.

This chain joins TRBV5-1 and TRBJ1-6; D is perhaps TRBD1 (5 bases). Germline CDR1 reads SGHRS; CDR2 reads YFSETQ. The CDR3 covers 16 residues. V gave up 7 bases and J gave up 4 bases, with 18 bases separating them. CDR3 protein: CASALRGGTYNSPLHF. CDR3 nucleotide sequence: TGCGCCAGCGCGCTCCGGGGGGGTACTTATAATTCACCCCTCCACTTT.

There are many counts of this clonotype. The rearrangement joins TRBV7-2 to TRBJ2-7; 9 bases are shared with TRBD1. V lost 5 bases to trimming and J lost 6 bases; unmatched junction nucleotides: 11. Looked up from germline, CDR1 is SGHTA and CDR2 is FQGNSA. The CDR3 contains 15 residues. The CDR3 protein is CASSLESGTGTEQYF. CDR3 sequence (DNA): TGTGCCAGCAGCCTCGAGTCCGGGACAGGGACCGAGCAGTACTTC. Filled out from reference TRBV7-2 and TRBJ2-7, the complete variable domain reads GAGVSQSPSNKVTEKGKDVELRCDPISGHTALYWYRQSLGQGLEFLIYFQGNSAPDKSGLPSDRFSAERTGGSVSTLTIQRTQQEDSAVYLCASSLESGTGTEQYFGPGTRLTVT.

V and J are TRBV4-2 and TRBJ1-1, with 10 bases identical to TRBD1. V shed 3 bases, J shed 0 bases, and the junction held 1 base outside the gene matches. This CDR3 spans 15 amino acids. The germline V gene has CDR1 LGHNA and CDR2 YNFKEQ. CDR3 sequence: CASSQGQGMNTEAFF. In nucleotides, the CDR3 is TGTGCCAGCAGCCAGGGACAGGGGATGAACACTGAAGCTTTCTTT.

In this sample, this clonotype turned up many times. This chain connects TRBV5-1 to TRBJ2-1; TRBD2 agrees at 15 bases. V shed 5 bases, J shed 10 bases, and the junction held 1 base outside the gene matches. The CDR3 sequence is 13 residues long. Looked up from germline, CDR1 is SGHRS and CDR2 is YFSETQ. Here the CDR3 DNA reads TGCGCCAGCAGAGGGACTAGCGGGGGGGAGCAGTTCTTC. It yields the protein CASRGTSGGEQFF.

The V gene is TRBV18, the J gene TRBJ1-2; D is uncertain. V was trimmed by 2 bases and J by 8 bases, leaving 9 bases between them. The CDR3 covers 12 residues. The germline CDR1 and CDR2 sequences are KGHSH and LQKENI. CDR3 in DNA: TGTGCCAGCTCACCAGGGGTCGGCGGCTACACCTTC. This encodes CASSPGVGGYTF.

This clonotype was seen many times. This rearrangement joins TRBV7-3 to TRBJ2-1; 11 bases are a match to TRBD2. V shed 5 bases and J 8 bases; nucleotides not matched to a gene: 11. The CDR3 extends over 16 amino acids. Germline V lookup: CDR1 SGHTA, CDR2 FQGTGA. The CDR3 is CASSEMASGGNYEQFF. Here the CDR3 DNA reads TGTGCCAGCAGCGAAATGGCTAGCGGGGGGAACTATGAGCAGTTCTTC.

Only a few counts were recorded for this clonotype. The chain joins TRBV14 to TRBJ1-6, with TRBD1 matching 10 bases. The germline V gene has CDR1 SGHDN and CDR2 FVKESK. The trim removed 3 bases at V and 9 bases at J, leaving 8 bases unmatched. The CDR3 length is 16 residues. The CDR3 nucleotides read TGTGCCAGCAGCCAGGGCGGGACAGGGGTTGGTTCACCCCTCCACTTT. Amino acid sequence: CASSQGGTGVGSPLHF. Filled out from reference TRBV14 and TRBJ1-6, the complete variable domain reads EAGVTQFPSHSVIEKGQTVTLRCDPISGHDNLYWYRRVMGKEIKFLLHFVKESKQDESGMPNNRFLAERTGGTYSTLKVQPAELEDSGVYFCASSQGGTGVGSPLHFGNGTRLTVT.